This T cell receptor beta chain came from a study of blood T cell repertoires in COVID-19. Overall study context: T cells, B-cell-depleted T cells, or PBMCs supplied cDNA or gDNA.

The CDR3 sequence is 13 residues long. The germline V and J ends were trimmed by 3 bases and 7 bases, with 9 bases remaining between them. Per germline, CDR1 MNHEY and CDR2 SVGEGT. Source study methods: Cell counts per sample came from amplifying reference gene primers. The repertoire was sequenced with immunoSEQ multiplex PCR; TCRdb's copy has only in-frame clones and lacks some. D and trimming come from the DNA, and the V and J calls and clone size come from that table. The table lists about 26,000 clones, roughly 90% of them singletons. The receptor was derived from a human donor in a cohort sampled during active COVID-19. The rearrangement joins TRBV6-2 or TRBV6-3 to TRBJ2-2; D is possibly TRBD1 (6 bases). Sequencing input: peripheral blood. In DNA, the CDR3 is TGTGCCAGCAGTTATATCAGGGGCGGGGAGCTGTTTTTT. Residues: CASSYIRGGELFF.